These T cell receptor beta chains were read from a single sample in a study of CD8 T cells in ankylosing spondylitis. TCRdb reanalysed the 5' RACE reads using MiXCR and keeps one entry per CDR3 protein. This table holds roughly 220,000 distinct CDR3 sequences, approximately 16% found once. The source material was blood, either unsorted or a sorted T cell fraction (not recorded which). The source is a male donor with ankylosing spondylitis. The CDR3 runs from the conserved cysteine through the conserved F or W. Fields, in order: CDR3 DNA, CDR3 protein, J gene, clone size, V gene, D gene. D genes are given only for firm matches. Rows give clone size only sometimes, using once, few, many, or a class for an expanded clone.

DNA: TGTGCCACCAGCAGTCGGACAGGGGGCGGGGAGACCCAGTACTTC; CDR3: CATSSRTGGGETQYF; J: TRBJ2-5; size: few; V: TRBV15; D: TRBD1
DNA: TGTGCCACGGGACTAGCGGGAACGAACACCGGGGAGCTGTTTTTT; CDR3: CATGLAGTNTGELFF; J: TRBJ2-2; size: few; V: TRBV24-1; D: TRBD2
DNA: TGTGCCAGCAGCTTACCATCTGGGGGCGGAAGGATGAACACTGAAGCTTTCTTT; CDR3: CASSLPSGGGRMNTEAFF; J: TRBJ1-1; size: few; V: TRBV11-2; D: NA
DNA: TGTGCCAGCAGTTTCACTAGCGGGAGGGCCATGTATGAGCAGTTCTTC; CDR3: CASSFTSGRAMYEQFF; J: TRBJ2-1; size: NA; V: TRBV28; D: TRBD2
DNA: TGCAGCGTTGAAGAGTCGGCAGCCTATGGCTACACCTTC; CDR3: CSVEESAAYGYTF; J: TRBJ1-2; size: NA; V: TRBV29-1; D: NA
DNA: TGTGCCAGCAGCTTAGCGGACCTAGCGGGGGGCACAGATACGCAGTATTTT; CDR3: CASSLADLAGGTDTQYF; J: TRBJ2-3; size: few; V: TRBV7-9; D: TRBD2
DNA: TGTGCCAGCAGCCTGGGACAGGGCTCTGAAGCTTTCTTT; CDR3: CASSLGQGSEAFF; J: TRBJ1-1; size: few; V: TRBV3-1; D: TRBD1
DNA: TGTGCCAGCAGCCAAGAGGGGAGGGGAGAAGGGTACGAGCAGTACTTC; CDR3: CASSQEGRGEGYEQYF; J: TRBJ2-7; size: NA; V: TRBV4-2; D: TRBD2
DNA: TGTGCCAGCAGTGGGACTAGCGGGAGGGGATACAATGAGCAGTTCTTC; CDR3: CASSGTSGRGYNEQFF; J: TRBJ2-1; size: few; V: TRBV6-4; D: TRBD2
DNA: TGCAGCGTTGAAGATACGGAGGGAAGGTACTATGGCTACACCTTC; CDR3: CSVEDTEGRYYGYTF; J: TRBJ1-2; size: few; V: TRBV29-1; D: NA
DNA: TGTGCCAGCAGCTTGGGAGTCGGGCAGGGTAACTATGGCTACACCTTC; CDR3: CASSLGVGQGNYGYTF; J: TRBJ1-2; size: NA; V: TRBV5-6; D: NA
DNA: TGTGCCTGGAGTTCTCCTAGTTATGAGCAGTTCTTC; CDR3: CAWSSPSYEQFF; J: TRBJ2-1; size: NA; V: TRBV30; D: NA
DNA: TGCAGTGCTTCACCCTGGCGGAGAAGCGAGCAGTACTTC; CDR3: CSASPWRRSEQYF; J: TRBJ2-7; size: medium-sized; V: TRBV20-1; D: NA
DNA: TGTGCCAGCAGTTACTGGGACAGTTATCAGCCCCAGCATTTT; CDR3: CASSYWDSYQPQHF; J: TRBJ1-5; size: NA; V: TRBV6-2/TRBV6-3; D: TRBD1
DNA: TGTGCCTGGAGCCCGACAGGGGACGAGCAGTACTTC; CDR3: CAWSPTGDEQYF; J: TRBJ2-7; size: NA; V: TRBV30; D: TRBD1
DNA: TGTGCCAGCAGTTTGGGCAGGGCAGGCACTGAAGCTTTCTTT; CDR3: CASSLGRAGTEAFF; J: TRBJ1-1; size: NA; V: TRBV12-3/TRBV12-4; D: NA
DNA: TGTGCCTGGGGGCCACTGAACACTGAAGCTTTCTTT; CDR3: CAWGPLNTEAFF; J: TRBJ1-1; size: NA; V: TRBV30; D: NA
DNA: TGTGCCAGCAGTTACTACTACAATGAGCAGTTCTTC; CDR3: CASSYYYNEQFF; J: TRBJ2-1; size: few; V: TRBV6-2/TRBV6-3; D: NA
DNA: TGTGCCAGCAGCTTAAATCTGGGACAAACAGCCGAGCAGTTCTTC; CDR3: CASSLNLGQTAEQFF; J: TRBJ2-1; size: many; V: TRBV7-3; D: NA
DNA: TGCAGTGCTAGAGATCAGGAGTCCGCCTACAATGAGCAGTTCTTC; CDR3: CSARDQESAYNEQFF; J: TRBJ2-1; size: many; V: TRBV20-1; D: NA
DNA: TGTGCCAGCAGCTCCTCTCACGAGGTCCGGTACTTC; CDR3: CASSSSHEVRYF; J: TRBJ2-7; size: NA; V: TRBV7-2; D: NA
DNA: TGCGCCAGCAGGGTGGACAGCTCCTACGAGCAGTACTTC; CDR3: CASRVDSSYEQYF; J: TRBJ2-7; size: few; V: TRBV5-1; D: NA
DNA: TGTGCCAGCAGTGAAGAGAGGGACAGGGGCTACGAGCAGTACTTC; CDR3: CASSEERDRGYEQYF; J: TRBJ2-7; size: many; V: TRBV6-1; D: TRBD1
DNA: TGCAGTGCTAGAGATCCCGGGAAATACGAGCAGTACTTC; CDR3: CSARDPGKYEQYF; J: TRBJ2-7; size: many; V: TRBV20-1; D: NA
DNA: TGTGCCAGCAGCGGGTCTAGCGGAGCCCCGGATACGCAGTATTTT; CDR3: CASSGSSGAPDTQYF; J: TRBJ2-3; size: NA; V: TRBV9; D: TRBD2
DNA: TGCAGCGTTGGGGGGGGACTAGCGGGTATCACAGATACGCAGTATTTT; CDR3: CSVGGGLAGITDTQYF; J: TRBJ2-3; size: NA; V: TRBV29-1; D: TRBD2
DNA: TGTGCCAGCAGTTTAGGTGCAGGGGCCCTTAACAATGAGCAGTTCTTC; CDR3: CASSLGAGALNNEQFF; J: TRBJ2-1; size: NA; V: TRBV12-3/TRBV12-4; D: NA
DNA: TGTGCCAGCAGCCCAGGACACCTCTCCTACGAGCAGTACTTC; CDR3: CASSPGHLSYEQYF; J: TRBJ2-7; size: few; V: TRBV7-8; D: NA
DNA: TGCGCCAGCAGCCAAGGCGTCGGTAGCGGAGCCTACGAGCAGTACTTC; CDR3: CASSQGVGSGAYEQYF; J: TRBJ2-7; size: NA; V: TRBV4-1; D: NA
DNA: TGTGCCAGCAGCTCCTCCCCCCCCGTGACGGGCTACACCTTC; CDR3: CASSSSPPVTGYTF; J: TRBJ1-2; size: few; V: TRBV7-9; D: NA
DNA: TGTGCCAGCAGTACCCTACAGGGATACGAGCAGTACTTC; CDR3: CASSTLQGYEQYF; J: TRBJ2-7; size: NA; V: TRBV27; D: NA
DNA: TGTGCCAGCAGTTTATCTAGCGGTAGCACAGATACGCAGTATTTT; CDR3: CASSLSSGSTDTQYF; J: TRBJ2-3; size: many; V: TRBV12-3/TRBV12-4; D: TRBD2
DNA: TGCAGTGCCCGGGGAGATGAGCAGTTCTTC; CDR3: CSARGDEQFF; J: TRBJ2-1; size: NA; V: TRBV20-1; D: NA
DNA: TGTGCCAGCAGCTTTTTGGGCAGTCACTACGAGCAGTACTTC; CDR3: CASSFLGSHYEQYF; J: TRBJ2-7; size: NA; V: TRBV5-8; D: NA
DNA: TGTGCCAGCAGTTTTAAGGGACAGGGGGTTCACGAGCAGTACTTC; CDR3: CASSFKGQGVHEQYF; J: TRBJ2-7; size: NA; V: TRBV27; D: TRBD1
DNA: TGCAGTGCCCGTAACACGGCAGAAAAACTGTTTTTT; CDR3: CSARNTAEKLFF; J: TRBJ1-4; size: NA; V: TRBV20-1; D: NA
DNA: TGCGCCAGCAGCTTATTTGGGGAGGACACTGAAGCTTTCTTT; CDR3: CASSLFGEDTEAFF; J: TRBJ1-1; size: NA; V: TRBV5-1; D: NA
DNA: TGTGCCAGCAGTTACTCGATTCTGGACGGAGCCTACGAGCAGTACTTC; CDR3: CASSYSILDGAYEQYF; J: TRBJ2-7; size: NA; V: TRBV6-5; D: NA
DNA: TGTGCCAGCAGCACGCCGGGGGCGGGAGGAGATACGCAGTATTTT; CDR3: CASSTPGAGGDTQYF; J: TRBJ2-3; size: NA; V: TRBV13; D: TRBD2
DNA: TGCAGCGTTGAAATCCGCCCCCCATCCTACGAGCAGTACTTC; CDR3: CSVEIRPPSYEQYF; J: TRBJ2-7; size: NA; V: TRBV29-1; D: NA
DNA: TGCAGTGCTAGAGATTTGAATTTAGCGGGAGATTACAATGAGCAGTTCTTC; CDR3: CSARDLNLAGDYNEQFF; J: TRBJ2-1; size: NA; V: TRBV20-1; D: TRBD2
DNA: TGTGCCAGCAGTCCGGGACAGTTATCAGATTCACCCCTCCACTTT; CDR3: CASSPGQLSDSPLHF; J: TRBJ1-6; size: many; V: TRBV25-1; D: TRBD1
DNA: TGTGCCAGCAGCTCCAGGACAGGGAAGCCCCAAGAGACCCAGTACTTC; CDR3: CASSSRTGKPQETQYF; J: TRBJ2-5; size: once; V: TRBV5-6; D: TRBD1
DNA: TGTGCCAGCAGTTACGGACGGCTAGCGGGAAGCACAGATACGCAGTATTTT; CDR3: CASSYGRLAGSTDTQYF; J: TRBJ2-3; size: few; V: TRBV6-2/TRBV6-3; D: TRBD2
DNA: TGCAGTGCTCGCGGCCTACCGCTCGAGCAGTACTTC; CDR3: CSARGLPLEQYF; J: TRBJ2-7; size: few; V: TRBV20-1; D: NA
DNA: TGTGCCAGCAGCCCCCGTAGCGGGGGGGGCATGGATACGCAGTATTTT; CDR3: CASSPRSGGGMDTQYF; J: TRBJ2-3; size: few; V: TRBV5-5; D: TRBD2
DNA: TGTGCCAGCAGCCAAGTGCGGGGGGAAGGGGAAAAACTGTTTTTT; CDR3: CASSQVRGEGEKLFF; J: TRBJ1-4; size: NA; V: TRBV3-1; D: NA
DNA: TGTGCCAGCAGCCCAGCGGGAGGGCCCTCAGATACGCAGTATTTT; CDR3: CASSPAGGPSDTQYF; J: TRBJ2-3; size: many; V: TRBV12-3/TRBV12-4; D: TRBD2
DNA: TGCGCCAGCAGCCAAGTCCTAACGGGAGGTGACGACGAGCAGTACTTC; CDR3: CASSQVLTGGDDEQYF; J: TRBJ2-7; size: few; V: TRBV4-1; D: TRBD2
DNA: TGTGCCACCAGAATAATATCAGGGTCCGGGGCCAACGTCCTGACTTTC; CDR3: CATRIISGSGANVLTF; J: TRBJ2-6; size: NA; V: TRBV24-1; D: NA
DNA: TGCGCCAGCAGGGGACAAAAAAACATTCAGTACTTC; CDR3: CASRGQKNIQYF; J: TRBJ2-4; size: NA; V: TRBV5-1; D: NA
DNA: TGTGCCACCAGTGAGGAGGGGACTTACAATGAGCAGTTCTTC; CDR3: CATSEEGTYNEQFF; J: TRBJ2-1; size: NA; V: TRBV25-1; D: NA
DNA: TGTGCCAGCAGCTTGGACCCCTCTTGGACCGGGGAGCTGTTTTTT; CDR3: CASSLDPSWTGELFF; J: TRBJ2-2; size: many; V: TRBV5-6; D: NA
DNA: TGCAGTGCTAGAGAGGGGGGGGGCGGAGGCGGCTACACCTTC; CDR3: CSAREGGGGGGYTF; J: TRBJ1-2; size: few; V: TRBV20-1; D: NA
DNA: TGTGCCAGCAGTTTTGAGGGGACCAGCTACGAGCAGTACTTC; CDR3: CASSFEGTSYEQYF; J: TRBJ2-7; size: many; V: TRBV27; D: NA